These T cell receptor beta chains were read from a single sample in a study of T cell changes during pregnancy in multiple sclerosis. Profiling relied on immunoSEQ multiplex PCR, and the TCRdb table lists in-frame clones only, not all of them. This table has more than 75,000 clones, 80% to 95% appearing once. The sample consisted of peripheral blood, taken in the first trimester of pregnancy. Source of these receptors: a female donor with multiple sclerosis, enrolled in a pregnancy study. The CDR3 runs from the conserved cysteine through the conserved F or W. The D gene is left open where the match is weak. Only some rows state a clone size, as once, few, many or a class for expanded clones.

V gene	D gene	J gene	clone size	CDR3 DNA	CDR3 protein
TRBV5-1	TRBD2	TRBJ2-1	-	TGCGCCAGCAGCTTCGTCGGGACTAGCAGTTTCCGACCAGACAATGAGCAGTTCTTC	CASSFVGTSSFRPDNEQFF
TRBV7-9	-	TRBJ2-7	-	TGTGCCAGCAGCGCCGGGGACTTTGAAATCTACGAGCAGTACTTC	CASSAGDFEIYEQYF
TRBV4-1	TRBD1	TRBJ1-2	-	TGCGCCAGCAGCCAGGGACCGGGACAGGGGGCAGGGAACTATGGCTACACCTTC	CASSQGPGQGAGNYGYTF
TRBV7-8	TRBD1	TRBJ2-1	-	TGTGCCAGCAGCTTAGCCACCGGGACAGGGGTCGGTGAGCAGTTCTTC	CASSLATGTGVGEQFF
TRBV18	-	TRBJ2-5	-	TGTGCCAGCTCACCACCGAATAGATTCCGCGAGACCCAGTACTTC	CASSPPNRFRETQYF
TRBV5-1	TRBD2	TRBJ2-1	-	TGCGCCAGCAGGTCCCCGGTGACTCTAGCGGGGACTTACAATGAGCAGTTCTTC	CASRSPVTLAGTYNEQFF
TRBV27	TRBD2	TRBJ2-3	-	TGTGCCAGCAGTTTTTTTGCTAGCGGGAACACAGATACGCAGTATTTT	CASSFFASGNTDTQYF
TRBV7-9	-	TRBJ1-2	-	TGTGCCAGCAGCTCCGGGGGGGGTTTTTATGGCTACACCTTC	CASSSGGGFYGYTF
TRBV5-1	TRBD1	TRBJ1-1	-	TGCGCCAGCAGCCCGACAGGGCGGAACACTGAAGCTTTCTTT	CASSPTGRNTEAFF
TRBV9	TRBD2	TRBJ2-1	-	TGTGCCAGTAGCGGGCAGGACAATGAGCAGTTCTTC	CASSGQDNEQFF
TRBV7-9	TRBD1	TRBJ2-7	-	TGTGCCAGCAGCTTTATGGGACAGGGGTCCCCTCGGTCCTACGAGCAGTACTTC	CASSFMGQGSPRSYEQYF
TRBV6-1	-	TRBJ1-2	-	TGTGCCAGCAGTGAAGCGAGCTATGGCTACACCTTC	CASSEASYGYTF
TRBV7-9	-	TRBJ2-5	-	TGTGCCAGCAGCTCCTACAGGGTTCGAGTCCAAGGAGAGACCCAGTACTTC	CASSSYRVRVQGETQYF
TRBV5-1	TRBD2	TRBJ2-7	-	TGCGCCAGCAGCCAAAGAAGTAGGGCGGGGGGCACCTACGAGCAGTACTTC	CASSQRSRAGGTYEQYF
TRBV5-4	TRBD2	TRBJ2-1	-	TGTGCCAGCAGCGTTGGGGGACTAGCGAGATACAATGAGCAGTTCTTC	CASSVGGLARYNEQFF
TRBV9	-	TRBJ1-3	-	TGTGCCAGCAGCGCTCGGACAGAAAGCTCTGGAAACACCATATATTTT	CASSARTESSGNTIYF
TRBV28	-	TRBJ1-4	-	TGTGCCAGCAGCGACCTCCGACAGTCCCATGAAAAACTGTTTTTT	CASSDLRQSHEKLFF
TRBV30	-	TRBJ2-3	many	TGTGCCTGGAGTCTTGCGGGGGATACGCAGTATTTT	CAWSLAGDTQYF
TRBV28	-	TRBJ2-3	-	TGTGCCAGCAGTTCTAGCTTAAACACAGATACGCAGTATTTT	CASSSSLNTDTQYF
TRBV30	TRBD1	TRBJ1-3	-	TGTGCCTGGAGTGCCACAGGGGTCTTACGCTCTGGAAACACCATATATTTT	CAWSATGVLRSGNTIYF
TRBV19	-	TRBJ1-5	-	TGTGCCAGTAGTATAGATGGACTCAGATATGTGGGCAATCAGCCCCAGCATTTT	CASSIDGLRYVGNQPQHF
TRBV7-9	-	TRBJ1-1	-	TGTGCCAGCAGCCAGACGGGGGGGACTGAAGCTTTCTTT	CASSQTGGTEAFF